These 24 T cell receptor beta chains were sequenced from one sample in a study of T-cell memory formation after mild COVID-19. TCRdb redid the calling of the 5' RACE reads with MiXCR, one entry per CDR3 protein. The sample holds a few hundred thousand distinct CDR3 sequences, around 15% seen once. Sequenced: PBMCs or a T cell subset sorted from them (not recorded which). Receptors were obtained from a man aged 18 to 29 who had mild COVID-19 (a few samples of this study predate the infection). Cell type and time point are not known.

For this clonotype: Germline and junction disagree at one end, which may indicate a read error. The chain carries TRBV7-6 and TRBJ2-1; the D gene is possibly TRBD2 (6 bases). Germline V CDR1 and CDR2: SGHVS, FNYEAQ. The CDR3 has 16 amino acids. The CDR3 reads CASSPGGQEYYNEQLF. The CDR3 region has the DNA TGTGCCAGCAGCCCCGGAGGGCAGGAATACTACAATGAGCAGTTATTC.

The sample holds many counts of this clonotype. Here the CDR3 reads CASSFGTSGTDTQYF. CDR3 in DNA: TGTGCCAGCAGCTTCGGGACTAGCGGAACAGATACGCAGTATTTT. The gene calls are TRBV7-2 and TRBJ2-3, with 11 bases lining up with TRBD2. This CDR3 comprises 15 residues. Germline trimming cut 3 bases from V and 3 bases from J; bases unmatched to any gene: 2. The germline V gene encodes CDR1 SGHTA and CDR2 FQGNSA.

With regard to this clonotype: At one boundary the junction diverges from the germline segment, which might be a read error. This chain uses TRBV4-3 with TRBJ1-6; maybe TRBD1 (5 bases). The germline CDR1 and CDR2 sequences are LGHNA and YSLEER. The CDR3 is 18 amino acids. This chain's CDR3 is CASSQAVAMDRGNSPRHF. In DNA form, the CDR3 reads TGCGCCAGCAGCCAAGCCGTAGCCATGGACCGGGGGAATTCACCCCGCCACTTT.

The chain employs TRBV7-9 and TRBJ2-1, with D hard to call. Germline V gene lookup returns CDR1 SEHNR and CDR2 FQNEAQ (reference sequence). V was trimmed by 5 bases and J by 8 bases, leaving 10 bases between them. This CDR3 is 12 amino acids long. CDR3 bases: TGTGCCAGCAGCGCAAGCGACCATGAGCAGTTCTTC. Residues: CASSASDHEQFF.

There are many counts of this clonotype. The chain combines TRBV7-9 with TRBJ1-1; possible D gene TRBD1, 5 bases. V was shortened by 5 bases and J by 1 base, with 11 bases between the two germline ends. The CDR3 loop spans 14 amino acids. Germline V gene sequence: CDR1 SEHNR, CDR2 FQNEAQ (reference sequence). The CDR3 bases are TGTGCCAGCAGCCGGGGACGACGGAACACTGAAGCTTTCTTT. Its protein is CASSRGRRNTEAFF.

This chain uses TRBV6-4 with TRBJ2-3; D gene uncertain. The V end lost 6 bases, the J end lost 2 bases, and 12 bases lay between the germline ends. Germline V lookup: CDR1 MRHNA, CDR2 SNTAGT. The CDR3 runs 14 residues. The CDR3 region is CASSRSTYTDTQYF. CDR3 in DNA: TGTGCCAGCAGCCGATCAACCTACACAGATACGCAGTATTTT.

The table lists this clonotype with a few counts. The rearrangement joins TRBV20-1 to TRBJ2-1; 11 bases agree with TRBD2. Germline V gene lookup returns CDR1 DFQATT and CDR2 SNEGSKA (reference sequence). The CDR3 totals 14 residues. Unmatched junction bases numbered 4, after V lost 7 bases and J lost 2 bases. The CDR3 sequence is CSVLSGGAYNEQFF. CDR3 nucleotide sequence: TGCAGTGTTCTTAGCGGGGGGGCCTACAATGAGCAGTTCTTC.

CDR3 residues: CAWSVASTGGRYEQYF. The CDR3 nucleotides are TGTGCCTGGAGTGTGGCGTCGACAGGGGGCAGATACGAGCAGTACTTC. The chain joins TRBV30 to TRBJ2-7; 10 nucleotides agree with TRBD1. The CDR3 loop spans 16 amino acids. Trimming cost V 0 bases and J 4 bases; bases outside gene matches: 9. Germline assignment: CDR1 GTSNPN and CDR2 SVGIG (reference sequence).

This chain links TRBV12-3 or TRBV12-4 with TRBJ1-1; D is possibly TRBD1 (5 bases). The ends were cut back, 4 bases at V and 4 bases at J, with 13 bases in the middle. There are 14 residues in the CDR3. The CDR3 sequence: CASSWGMRGTEAFF. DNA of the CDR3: TGTGCCAGCAGTTGGGGGATGCGGGGCACTGAAGCTTTCTTT.

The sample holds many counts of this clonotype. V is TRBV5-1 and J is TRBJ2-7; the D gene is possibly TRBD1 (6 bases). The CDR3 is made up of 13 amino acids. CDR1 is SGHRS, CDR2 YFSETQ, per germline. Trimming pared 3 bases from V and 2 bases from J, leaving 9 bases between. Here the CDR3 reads CASSSDSAYEQYF. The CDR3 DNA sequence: TGCGCCAGCAGCTCGGACAGCGCCTACGAGCAGTACTTC.

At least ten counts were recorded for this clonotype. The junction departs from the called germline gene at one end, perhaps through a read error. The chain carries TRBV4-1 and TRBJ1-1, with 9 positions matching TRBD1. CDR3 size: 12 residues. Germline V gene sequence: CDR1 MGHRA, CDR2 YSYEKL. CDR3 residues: CASSLQQGAEVF. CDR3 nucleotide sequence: TGCGCCAGCAGCCTCCAACAGGGGGCCGAGGTCTTT.

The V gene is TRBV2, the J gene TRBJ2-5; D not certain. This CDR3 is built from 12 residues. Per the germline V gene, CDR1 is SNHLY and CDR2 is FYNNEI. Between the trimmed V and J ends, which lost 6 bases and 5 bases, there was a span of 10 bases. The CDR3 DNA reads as TGTGCCAGCAGGAAGGGCGACGAGACCCAGTACTTC. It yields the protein CASRKGDETQYF.

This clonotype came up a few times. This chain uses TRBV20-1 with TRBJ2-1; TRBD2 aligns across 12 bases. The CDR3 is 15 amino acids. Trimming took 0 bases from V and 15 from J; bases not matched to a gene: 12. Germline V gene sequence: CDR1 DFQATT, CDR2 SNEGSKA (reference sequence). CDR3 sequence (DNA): TGCAGTGCTAGAGATCGGGCTAGCGGGGGGGCCACCTCGTTCTTC. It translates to CSARDRASGGATSFF.

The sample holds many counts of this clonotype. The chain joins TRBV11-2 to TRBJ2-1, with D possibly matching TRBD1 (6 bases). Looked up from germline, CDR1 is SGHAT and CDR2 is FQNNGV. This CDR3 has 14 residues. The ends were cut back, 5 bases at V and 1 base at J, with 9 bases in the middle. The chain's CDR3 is CASSGGLSYNEQFF. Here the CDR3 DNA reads TGTGCCAGCAGCGGGGGCCTTTCCTACAATGAGCAGTTCTTC.

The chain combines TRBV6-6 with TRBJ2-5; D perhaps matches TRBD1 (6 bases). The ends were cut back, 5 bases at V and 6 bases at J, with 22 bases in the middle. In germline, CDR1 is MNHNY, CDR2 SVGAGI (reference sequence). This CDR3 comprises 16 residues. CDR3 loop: CASSHGTPTRTKTQYF. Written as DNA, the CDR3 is TGTGCCAGCAGTCACGGGACACCCACGAGGACCAAGACCCAGTACTTC.

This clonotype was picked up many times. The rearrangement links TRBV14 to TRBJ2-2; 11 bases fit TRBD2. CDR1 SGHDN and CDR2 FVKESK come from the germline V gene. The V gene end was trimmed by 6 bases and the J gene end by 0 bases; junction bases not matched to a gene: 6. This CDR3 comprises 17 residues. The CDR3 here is CASSRQLAGANTGELFF. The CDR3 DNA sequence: TGTGCCAGCAGTCGCCAACTAGCGGGGGCGAACACCGGGGAGCTGTTTTTT. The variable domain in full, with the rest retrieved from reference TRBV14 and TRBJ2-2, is EAGVTQFPSHSVIEKGQTVTLRCDPISGHDNLYWYRRVMGKEIKFLLHFVKESKQDESGMPNNRFLAERTGGTYSTLKVQPAELEDSGVYFCASSRQLAGANTGELFFGEGSRLTVL.

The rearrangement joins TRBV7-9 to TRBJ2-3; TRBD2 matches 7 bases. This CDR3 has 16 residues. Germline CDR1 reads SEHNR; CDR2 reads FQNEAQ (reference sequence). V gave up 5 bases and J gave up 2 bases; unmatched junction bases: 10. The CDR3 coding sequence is TGTGCCAGCAGCCCCTCAACTAGCGAGCCCACAGATACGCAGTATTTT. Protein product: CASSPSTSEPTDTQYF.

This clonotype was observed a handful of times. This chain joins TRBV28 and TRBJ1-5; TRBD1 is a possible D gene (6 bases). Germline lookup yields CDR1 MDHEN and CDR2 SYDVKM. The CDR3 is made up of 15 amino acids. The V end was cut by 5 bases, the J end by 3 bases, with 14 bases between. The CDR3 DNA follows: TGTGCCAGCAGTCCGACCGACAGGTTCAATCAGCCCCAGCATTTT. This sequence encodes CASSPTDRFNQPQHF.

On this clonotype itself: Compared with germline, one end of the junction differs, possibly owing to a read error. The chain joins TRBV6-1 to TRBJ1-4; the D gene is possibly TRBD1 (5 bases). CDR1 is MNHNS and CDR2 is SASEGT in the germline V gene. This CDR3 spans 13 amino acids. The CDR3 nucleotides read TGCGCGTCGAGGGACCGCTCTAATGAAAAACTGTTTTTT. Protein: CASRDRSNEKLFF.

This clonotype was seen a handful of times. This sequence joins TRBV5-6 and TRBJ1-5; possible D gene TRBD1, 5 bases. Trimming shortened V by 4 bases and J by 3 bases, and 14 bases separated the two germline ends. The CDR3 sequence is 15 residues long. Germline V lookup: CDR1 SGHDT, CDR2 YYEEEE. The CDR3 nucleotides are TGTGCCAGCAGCCAAGGGGCGGGATTCAATCAGCCCCAGCATTTT. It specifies CASSQGAGFNQPQHF. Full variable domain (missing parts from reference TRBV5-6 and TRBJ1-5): DAGVTQSPTHLIKTRGQQVTLRCSPKSGHDTVSWYQQALGQGPQFIFQYYEEEERQRGNFPDRFSGHQFPNYSSELNVNALLLGDSALYLCASSQGAGFNQPQHFGDGTRLSIL.

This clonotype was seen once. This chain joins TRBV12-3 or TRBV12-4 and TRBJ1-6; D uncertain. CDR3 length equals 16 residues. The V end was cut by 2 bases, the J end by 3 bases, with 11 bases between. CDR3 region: CASSLRALGYNSPLHF. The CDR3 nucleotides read TGTGCCAGCAGTTTAAGGGCTTTGGGCTATAATTCACCCCTCCACTTT.

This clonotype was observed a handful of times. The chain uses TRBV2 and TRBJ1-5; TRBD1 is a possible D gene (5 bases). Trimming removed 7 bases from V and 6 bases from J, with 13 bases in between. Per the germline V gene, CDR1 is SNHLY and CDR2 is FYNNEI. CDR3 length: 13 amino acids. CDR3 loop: CASTGFGAQPQHF. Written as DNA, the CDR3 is TGTGCCAGCACCGGATTTGGGGCTCAGCCCCAGCATTTT.

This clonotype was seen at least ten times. The CDR3 DNA is TGTGCCAGCTGGACGCTAGCTAACTATGGCTACACCTTC. This encodes CASWTLANYGYTF. The chain combines TRBV6-2 or TRBV6-3 with TRBJ1-2; D gene unclear. The CDR3 loop spans 13 amino acids. Germline V CDR1 and CDR2: MNHEY, SVGEGT. V dropped 8 bases and J dropped 0 bases, with 10 bases sitting between them.

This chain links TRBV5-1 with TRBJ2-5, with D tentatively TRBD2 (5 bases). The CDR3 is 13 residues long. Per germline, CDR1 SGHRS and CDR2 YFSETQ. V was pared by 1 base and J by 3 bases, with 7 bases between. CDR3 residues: CASSLRLKETQYF. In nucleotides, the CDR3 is TGCGCCAGCAGCTTGAGACTAAAAGAGACCCAGTACTTC. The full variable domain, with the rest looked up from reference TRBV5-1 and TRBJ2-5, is KAGVTQTPRYLIKTRGQQVTLSCSPISGHRSVSWYQQTPGQGLQFLFEYFSETQRNKGNFPGRFSGRQFSNSRSEMNVSTLELGDSALYLCASSLRLKETQYFGPGTRLLVL.